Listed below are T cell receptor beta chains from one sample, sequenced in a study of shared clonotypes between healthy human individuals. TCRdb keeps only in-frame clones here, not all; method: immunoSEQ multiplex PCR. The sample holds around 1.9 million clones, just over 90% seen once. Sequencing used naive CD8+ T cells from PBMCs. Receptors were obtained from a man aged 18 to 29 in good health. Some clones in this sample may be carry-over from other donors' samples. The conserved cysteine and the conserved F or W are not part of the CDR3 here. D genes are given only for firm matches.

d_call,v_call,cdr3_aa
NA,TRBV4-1,ASSQLPGFNQPQH
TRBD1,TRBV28,ASRLRSGGTGDTRETQY
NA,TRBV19,ASSILPGSRSYNEQF
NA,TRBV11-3,ASSPGEREAPGELF
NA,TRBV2,ASRRLGVTPYDEQF
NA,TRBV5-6,ASSFSRNTEAF
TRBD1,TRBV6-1,ASSHLTGGDEKLF
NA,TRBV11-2,ASSLVGGRPTEAF
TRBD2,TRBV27,ASSFGGSRYNEQF
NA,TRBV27,ASTSWAEGLAGTEAF
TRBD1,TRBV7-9,ASSFRDSSYEQY
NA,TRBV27,ATGRSNTGELF
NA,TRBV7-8,ASSLALIGADNYGYT
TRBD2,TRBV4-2,ASSQDWPAGAFLDTQY
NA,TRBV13,ASSFGASSYNEQF
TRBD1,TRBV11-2,ASSLYRGRGTEAF
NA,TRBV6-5,ASSFTWNTEAF
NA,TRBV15,ATSPREGESNQPQH
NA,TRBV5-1,ASRYTGGPRETQY
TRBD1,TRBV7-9,ASSSTYTGTDYGYT
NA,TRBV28,ASSPPGHPNQPQH
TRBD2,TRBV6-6,ASSSSGSYNEQF
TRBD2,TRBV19,ATAELAGAIRELF